A selection of T cell receptor beta chains follows, all from one sample in a study of blood T cell repertoires in COVID-19. Assay: immunoSEQ multiplex PCR; the TCRdb copy retains only in-frame clones and omits some. The table shows roughly 150,000 clones, with approximately 91% occurring only once. The sequencing input was peripheral blood. The source of these receptors is a young man with acute or convalescent COVID-19. Both conserved end residues are part of each CDR3. D genes are given only for firm matches. Clone size is shown for a subset of rows, as once, few, many or a class of expanded clone.

d_call	clone_size	v_call	j_call	cdr3_nt	cdr3_aa
-	-	TRBV24-1	TRBJ1-5	TGTGCCACCGAGAGTCCCAATCAGCCCCAGCATTTT	CATESPNQPQHF
TRBD1	-	TRBV19	TRBJ2-7	TGTGCCAGTAGTATACGAGGACAGGGTGGGTACGAGCAGTACTTC	CASSIRGQGGYEQYF
TRBD1	-	TRBV9	TRBJ2-1	TGTGCCAGCAGCCCGAGACAGGGGGCGGGTAATGAGCAGTTCTTC	CASSPRQGAGNEQFF
TRBD2	once	TRBV9	TRBJ2-3	TGTGCCAGCAGTGGATTTAGCGGGGGGGCGACAGATACGCAGTATTTT	CASSGFSGGATDTQYF
-	-	TRBV14	TRBJ2-2	TGTGCCAGCAGCCAAGTAACCGGGGAGCTGTTTTTT	CASSQVTGELFF
TRBD2	-	TRBV5-1	TRBJ2-3	TGCGCCAGCAGCGATACTAGCGGGGGGGCAGGTACGCAGTATTTT	CASSDTSGGAGTQYF
TRBD1	-	TRBV5-1	TRBJ1-1	TGCGCCAGCACAGGGGGCGGAACTGAAGCTTTCTTT	CASTGGGTEAFF
-	-	TRBV10-3	TRBJ1-2	TGTGCCATCAGTGAGCCCCAGGGGCTAGGGCACTATGGCTACACCTTC	CAISEPQGLGHYGYTF
-	-	TRBV3-1/TRBV3-2	TRBJ2-1	TGTGCCAGCGTAACTCAGGGGAGGGATGAGCAGTTCTTC	CASVTQGRDEQFF
-	-	TRBV27	TRBJ1-2	TGTGCCAGCAGTTTGGACCCAGGGTATGGCTACACCTTC	CASSLDPGYGYTF
-	-	TRBV7-9	TRBJ1-1	TGTGCCAGCAGACGGACAGCTGAAGCTTTCTTT	CASRRTAEAFF
-	-	TRBV5-8	TRBJ1-6	TGTGCCAGCACCGACAGGAGCTCCTATAATTCACCCCTCCACTTT	CASTDRSSYNSPLHF
TRBD1	-	TRBV7-8	TRBJ2-1	TGTGCCAGCAGCCCATCCGGGACAGGGTCCTACAATGAGCAGTTCTTC	CASSPSGTGSYNEQFF
TRBD2	-	TRBV27	TRBJ2-3	TGTGCCAGCAGCTACCCGGGGGGAACAGATACGCAGTATTTT	CASSYPGGTDTQYF
TRBD1	-	TRBV14	TRBJ1-6	TGTGCCAGCAGCCAAATCCCGGGACAGGGAACTTCACCCCTCCACTTT	CASSQIPGQGTSPLHF
-	-	TRBV2	TRBJ1-3	TGTGCCAGCAGTGAATTAGACAGTACCAGCTCTGGAAACACCATATATTTT	CASSELDSTSSGNTIYF
TRBD1	-	TRBV7-6	TRBJ1-2	TGTGCCAGCAGCCCCCAGGGACAGGGGGACTATGGCTACACCTTC	CASSPQGQGDYGYTF
-	-	TRBV5-1	TRBJ2-2	TGCGCCAGCAGCTTGGTGGAGGGTGAGGGCACCGGGGAGCTGTTTTTT	CASSLVEGEGTGELFF
-	-	TRBV6-1	TRBJ1-5	TGTGCCAGCAGTGAAGTCTATAGCAATCAGCCCCAGCATTTT	CASSEVYSNQPQHF
-	-	TRBV27	TRBJ1-5	TGTGCCAGCACCCGTTACGGGGCGGTGGGAGGGCCCCAGCATTTT	CASTRYGAVGGPQHF